This TCR beta chain is drawn from a study of blood T cell repertoires in COVID-19 (dated by TCRdb to the early 2020s). Turning to the overall study: The collaborator samples originated in the United States, Italy and Spain and spanned the acute and convalescent phases of COVID-19. The material from the prospective study consisted of cDNA or gDNA derived from T cells, B-cell-depleted T cells, or PBMCs. Subjects who had been exposed to COVID-19, were actively infected with it, or had recovered from it provided the deeply sampled blood TCRbeta repertoires that made up the dataset. The repertoires were made available in a free public database intended to serve as a resource for research on the immune response to SARS-CoV-2. The samples were drawn from two sources: the first 160 participants of the ongoing ImmuneRACE study, and 950 to 1,500 subjects contributed by 6 global collaborators. Sample metadata almost always included a de-identified subject ID, COVID-19 status, age in years and sex. Where available, HLA class I and class II types were obtained from metadata supplied by the sample provider rather than from assay-based typing.

Study-wide findings and limitations: How much clinical and demographic metadata was included differed by source and by participant, and the metadata was provided uncurated.

The junction shows trimming of 2 bases on V and 5 bases on J, plus 3 bases between the germline ends. CDR1 and CDR2 (SEHNR, FQNEAQ) derive from the germline V gene (reference sequence). The CDR3 measures 12 amino acids from cysteine to phenylalanine. Kept here is only the CDR3 DNA, which spans 36 bases and is read in frame from base 1. Comments on this clone: It has no known antigen specificity. Base qualities are not provided; no much larger clone lies one nucleotide away.

TCRbeta CDR3 regions were amplified from genomic DNA by means of the immunoSEQ Assay, a bias-controlled multiplex PCR. The published analysis was carried out like this. Nucleated cell counts per sample were estimated from amplification of reference gene primers within the assay. To quantify the absolute abundance of each unique TCRbeta CDR3 rearrangement, sequence reads were collapsed and filtered. For each sample, productive Simpson clonality was calculated by taking the square root of Simpson's diversity index across productive rearrangements. TCRdb provides this immuneACCESS table in a form limited to in-frame rearrangements. Some clones are lacking; in checked studies, under half of them reflect an unresolved V gene, and why the rest are absent is not known. The V and J calls and clone size were taken over from that table, and D and trimming were inferred from the DNA. In this sample the table shows some 400,000 clones, more than 70% of which occur a single time. The ten largest clones take up approximately 1.2% of the sample.

Participants in the prospective study were aged roughly 18 to 100 years, lived in 24 United States geographic areas, and enrolled through a virtual design. To assign participants to cohorts, the prospective study relied on clinical history that participants themselves reported in a screening survey and a study questionnaire. For ImmuneRACE Cohort 3, a participant was defined as recovered based on two consecutive negative NP/OP PCR tests, clearance by a healthcare professional, or resolution of symptoms. Mobile phlebotomists in the prospective study collected whole blood, serum and a nasopharyngeal or oropharyngeal swab from every participant. Participants in the prospective study had the option to provide additional blood draws and questionnaires over a roughly two-month period. Before DNA extraction, prospective study blood samples were shipped either frozen or at room temperature.

The sample taken for sequencing was PBMCs or T cells enriched from blood (not recorded which). This chain is built from TRBV7-9 and TRBJ2-2; the D gene is unclear. The receptor's source is a man aged 25-45 years who had recovered from COVID-19. The nucleotide sequence reads as follows: TGTGCCAGCAGCTTACGGACCGGGGAGCTGTTTTTT. Translated, it reads CASSLRTGELFF.